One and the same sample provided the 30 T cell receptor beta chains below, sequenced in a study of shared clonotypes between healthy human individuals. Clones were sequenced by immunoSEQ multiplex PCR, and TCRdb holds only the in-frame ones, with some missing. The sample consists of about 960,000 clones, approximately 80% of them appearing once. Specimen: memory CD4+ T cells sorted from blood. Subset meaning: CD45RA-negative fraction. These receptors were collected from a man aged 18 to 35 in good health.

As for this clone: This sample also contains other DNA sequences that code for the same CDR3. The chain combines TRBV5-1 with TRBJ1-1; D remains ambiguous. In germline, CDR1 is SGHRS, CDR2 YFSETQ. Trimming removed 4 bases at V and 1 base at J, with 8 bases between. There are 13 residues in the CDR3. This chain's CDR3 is CASSPGPNTEAFF. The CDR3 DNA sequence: TGCGCCAGCAGCCCAGGACCGAACACTGAAGCTTTCTTT.

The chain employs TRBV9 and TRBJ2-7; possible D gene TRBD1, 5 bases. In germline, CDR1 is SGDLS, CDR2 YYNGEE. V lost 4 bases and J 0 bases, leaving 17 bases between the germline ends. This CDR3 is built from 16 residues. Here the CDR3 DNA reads TGTGCCAGCAGCCTTGTCGACAGTTCGTACTCCTACGAGCAGTACTTC. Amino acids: CASSLVDSSYSYEQYF.

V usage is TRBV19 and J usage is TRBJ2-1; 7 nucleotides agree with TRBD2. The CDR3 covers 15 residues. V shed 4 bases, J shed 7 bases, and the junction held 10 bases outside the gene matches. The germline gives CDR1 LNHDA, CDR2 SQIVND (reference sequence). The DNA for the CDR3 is TGTGCCAGTAGTAGTCGCGGGAGCCCGATTAATGAGCAGTTCTTC. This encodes CASSSRGSPINEQFF.

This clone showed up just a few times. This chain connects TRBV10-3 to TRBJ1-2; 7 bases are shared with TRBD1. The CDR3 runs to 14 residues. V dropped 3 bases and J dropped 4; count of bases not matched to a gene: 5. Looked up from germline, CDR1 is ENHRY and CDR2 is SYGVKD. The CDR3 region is CAISEAGTVYGYTF. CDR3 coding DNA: TGTGCCATCAGTGAAGCCGGGACAGTCTATGGCTACACCTTC.

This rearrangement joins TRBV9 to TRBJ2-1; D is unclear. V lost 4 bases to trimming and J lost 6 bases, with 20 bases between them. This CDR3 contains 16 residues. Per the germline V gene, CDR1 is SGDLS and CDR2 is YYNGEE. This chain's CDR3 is CASSQQLAAPSNEQFF. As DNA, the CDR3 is TGTGCCAGCAGCCAGCAATTGGCAGCCCCGTCCAATGAGCAGTTCTTC.

CDR3 sequence reads: CASSALQYADTQYF. CDR3 in DNA: TGTGCCAGCTCAGCCTTGCAGTATGCAGATACGCAGTATTTT. The J gene is TRBJ2-3, the V gene TRBV18, with unresolved D. Germline V gene data show CDR1 as KGHSH and CDR2 as LQKENI. The CDR3 spans 14 residues. Trimming took off 5 bases at V and 4 bases at J, with 13 bases between the two ends.

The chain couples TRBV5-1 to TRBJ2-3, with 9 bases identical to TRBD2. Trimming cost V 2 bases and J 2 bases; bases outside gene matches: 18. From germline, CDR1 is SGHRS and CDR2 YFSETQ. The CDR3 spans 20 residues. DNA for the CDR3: TGCGCCAGCAGCTTCGGGGCGCGACTAGCGGAAACCGTACCCACAGATACGCAGTATTTT. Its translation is CASSFGARLAETVPTDTQYF.

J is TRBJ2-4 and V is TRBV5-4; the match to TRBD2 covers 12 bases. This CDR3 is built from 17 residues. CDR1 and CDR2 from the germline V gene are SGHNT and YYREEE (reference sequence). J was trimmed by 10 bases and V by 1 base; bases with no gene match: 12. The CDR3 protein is CASSLTSGGPQDGIQYF. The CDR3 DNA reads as TGTGCCAGCAGCTTGACTAGCGGGGGGCCTCAAGATGGAATTCAGTACTTC.

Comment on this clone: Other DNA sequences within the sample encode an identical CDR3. This chain's CDR3 is CAWSVGGGGGYTF. DNA of the CDR3: TGTGCCTGGAGTGTAGGGGGAGGAGGTGGCTACACCTTC. The chain links TRBV30 to TRBJ1-2; possible D gene TRBD1, 6 bases. In germline, CDR1 is GTSNPN, CDR2 SVGIG (reference sequence). The CDR3 totals 13 residues. The germline V and J ends were trimmed by 0 bases and 7 bases, with 12 bases remaining between them.

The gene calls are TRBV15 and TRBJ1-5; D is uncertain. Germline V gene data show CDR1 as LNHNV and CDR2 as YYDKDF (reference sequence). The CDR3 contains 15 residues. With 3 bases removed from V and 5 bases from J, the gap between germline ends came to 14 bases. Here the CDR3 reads CATSRLVDGYQPQHF. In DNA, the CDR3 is TGTGCCACCAGCAGGTTGGTGGACGGCTATCAGCCCCAGCATTTT.

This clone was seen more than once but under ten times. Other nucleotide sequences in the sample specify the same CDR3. Written as DNA, the CDR3 is TGTGCCAGCAGTTACGCGGCAGGGGGGTCCTACGAGCAGTACTTC. It yields the protein CASSYAAGGSYEQYF. The rearrangement uses TRBV6-5 and TRBJ2-7; maybe TRBD1 (7 bases). Germline V gene lookup returns CDR1 MNHEY and CDR2 SVGAGI. There are 15 residues in the CDR3. Trimming took off 2 bases at V and 1 base at J, with 12 bases between the two ends.

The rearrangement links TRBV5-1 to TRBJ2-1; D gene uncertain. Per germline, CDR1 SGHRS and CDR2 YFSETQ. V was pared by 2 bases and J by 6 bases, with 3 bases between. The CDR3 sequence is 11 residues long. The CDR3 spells CASSFGNEQFF. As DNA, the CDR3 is TGCGCCAGCAGCTTCGGCAATGAGCAGTTCTTC.

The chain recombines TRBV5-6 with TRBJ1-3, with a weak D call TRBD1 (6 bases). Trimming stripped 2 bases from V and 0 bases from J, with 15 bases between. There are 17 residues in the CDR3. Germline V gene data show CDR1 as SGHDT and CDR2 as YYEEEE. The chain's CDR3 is CASSFREGGSSGNTIYF. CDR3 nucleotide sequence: TGTGCCAGCAGCTTCCGGGAAGGGGGGTCCTCTGGAAACACCATATATTTT.

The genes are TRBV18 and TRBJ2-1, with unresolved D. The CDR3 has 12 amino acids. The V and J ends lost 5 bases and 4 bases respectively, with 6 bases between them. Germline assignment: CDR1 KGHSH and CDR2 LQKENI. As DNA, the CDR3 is TGTGCCAGCTCAAACGGATACAATGAGCAGTTCTTC. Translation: CASSNGYNEQFF.

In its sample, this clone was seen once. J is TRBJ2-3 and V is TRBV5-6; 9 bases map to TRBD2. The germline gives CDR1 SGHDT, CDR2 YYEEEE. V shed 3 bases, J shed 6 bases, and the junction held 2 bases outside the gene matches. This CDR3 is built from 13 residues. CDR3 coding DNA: TGTGCCAGCAGCTATAGCGGGAGCGATACGCAGTATTTT. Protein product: CASSYSGSDTQYF.

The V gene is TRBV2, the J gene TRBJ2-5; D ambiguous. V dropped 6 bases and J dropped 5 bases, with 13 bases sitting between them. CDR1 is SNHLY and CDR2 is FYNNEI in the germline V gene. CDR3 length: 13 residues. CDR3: CASRYYSAETQYF. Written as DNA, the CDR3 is TGTGCCAGCAGGTATTACAGCGCGGAGACCCAGTACTTC.

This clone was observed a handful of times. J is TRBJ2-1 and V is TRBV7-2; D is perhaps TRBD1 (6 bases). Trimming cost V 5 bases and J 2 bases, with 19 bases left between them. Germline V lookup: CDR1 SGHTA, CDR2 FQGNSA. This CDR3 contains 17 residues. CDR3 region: CASSRNFGGSTYNEQFF. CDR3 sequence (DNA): TGTGCCAGCAGCCGGAATTTTGGGGGCTCGACCTACAATGAGCAGTTCTTC.

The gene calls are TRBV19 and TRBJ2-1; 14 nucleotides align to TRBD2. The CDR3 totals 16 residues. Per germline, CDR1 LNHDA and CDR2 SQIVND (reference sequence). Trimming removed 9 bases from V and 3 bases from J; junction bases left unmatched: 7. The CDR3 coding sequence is TGTGCCAGCCGGACTAGCGGGAGGACTGTCTACAATGAGCAGTTCTTC. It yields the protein CASRTSGRTVYNEQFF.

CDR3 amino acids: CASSLWDSQETQYF. The CDR3 nucleotides are TGTGCCAGCAGTTTATGGGACAGTCAAGAGACCCAGTACTTC. The chain uses TRBV28 and TRBJ2-5, with a weak D call TRBD1 (6 bases). The germline V and J ends were trimmed by 0 bases and 2 bases, with 7 bases remaining between them. Germline values: CDR1 MDHEN, CDR2 SYDVKM. The CDR3 totals 14 residues. Full variable domain (outside the CDR3, taken from reference TRBV28 and TRBJ2-5): DVKVTQSSRYLVKRTGEKVFLECVQDMDHENMFWYRQDPGLGLRLIYFSYDVKMKEKGDIPEGYSVSREKKERFSLILESASTNQTSMYLCASSLWDSQETQYFGPGTRLLVL.

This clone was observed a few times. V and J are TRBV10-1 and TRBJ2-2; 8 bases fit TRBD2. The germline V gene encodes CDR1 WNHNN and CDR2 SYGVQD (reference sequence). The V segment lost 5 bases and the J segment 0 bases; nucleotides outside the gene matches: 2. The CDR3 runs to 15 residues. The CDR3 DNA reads TGCGCCAGCAGTCGCGGGAGGCCGAACACCGGGGAGCTGTTTTTT. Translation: CASSRGRPNTGELFF.

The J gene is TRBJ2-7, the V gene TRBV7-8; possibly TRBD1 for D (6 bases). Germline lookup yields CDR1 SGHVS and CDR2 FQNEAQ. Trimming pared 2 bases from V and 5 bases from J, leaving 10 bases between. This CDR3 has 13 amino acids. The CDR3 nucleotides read TGTGCCAGCAGCTTAATGACAGGTGACGAGCAGTACTTC. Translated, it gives CASSLMTGDEQYF.

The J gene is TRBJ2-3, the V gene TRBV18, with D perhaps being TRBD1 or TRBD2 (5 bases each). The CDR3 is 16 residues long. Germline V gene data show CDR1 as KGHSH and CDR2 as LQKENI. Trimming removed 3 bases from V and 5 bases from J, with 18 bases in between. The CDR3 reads CASSPSTGWGKDTQYF. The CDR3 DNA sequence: TGTGCCAGCTCACCTTCAACTGGTTGGGGGAAAGATACGCAGTATTTT.

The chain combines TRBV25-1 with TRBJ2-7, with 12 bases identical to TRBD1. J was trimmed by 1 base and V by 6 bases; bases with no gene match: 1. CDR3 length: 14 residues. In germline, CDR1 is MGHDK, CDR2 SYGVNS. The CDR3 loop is CASRGQGASYEQYF. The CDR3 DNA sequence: TGTGCCAGCAGGGGACAGGGGGCTTCCTACGAGCAGTACTTC.

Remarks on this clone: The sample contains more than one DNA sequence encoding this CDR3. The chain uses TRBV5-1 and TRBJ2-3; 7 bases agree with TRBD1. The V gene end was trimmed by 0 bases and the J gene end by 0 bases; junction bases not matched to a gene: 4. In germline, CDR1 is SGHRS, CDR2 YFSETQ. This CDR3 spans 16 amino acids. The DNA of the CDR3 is TGCGCCAGCAGCTTGGAGGACAGGACTAGCACAGATACGCAGTATTTT. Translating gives CASSLEDRTSTDTQYF.

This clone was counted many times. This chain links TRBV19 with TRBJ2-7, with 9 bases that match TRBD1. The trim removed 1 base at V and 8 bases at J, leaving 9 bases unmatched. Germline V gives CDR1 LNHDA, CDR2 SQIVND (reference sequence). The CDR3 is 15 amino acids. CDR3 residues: CASSIGLDRGVKQYF. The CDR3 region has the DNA TGTGCCAGTAGTATAGGTTTGGACAGGGGAGTGAAGCAGTACTTC.

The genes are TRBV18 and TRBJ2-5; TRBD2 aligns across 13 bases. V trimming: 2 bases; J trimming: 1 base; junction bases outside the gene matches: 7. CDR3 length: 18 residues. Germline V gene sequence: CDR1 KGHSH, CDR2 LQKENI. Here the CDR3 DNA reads TGTGCCAGCTCACCATTTATGACTAGCGGGGGGTCCCAAGAGACCCAGTACTTC. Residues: CASSPFMTSGGSQETQYF. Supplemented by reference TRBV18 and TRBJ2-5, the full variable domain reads NAGVMQNPRHLVRRRGQEARLRCSPMKGHSHVYWYRQLPEEGLKFMVYLQKENIIDESGMPKERFSAEFPKEGPSILRIQQVVRGDSAAYFCASSPFMTSGGSQETQYFGPGTRLLVL.

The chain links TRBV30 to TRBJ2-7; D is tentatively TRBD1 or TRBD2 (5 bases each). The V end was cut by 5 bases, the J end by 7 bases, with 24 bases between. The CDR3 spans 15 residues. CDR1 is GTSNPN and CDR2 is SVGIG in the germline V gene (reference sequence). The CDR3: CAWGPRGQGTKEQYF. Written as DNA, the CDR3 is TGTGCCTGGGGTCCACGGGGCCAGGGAACTAAAGAGCAGTACTTC. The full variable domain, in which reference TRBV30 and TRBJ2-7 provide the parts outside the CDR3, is SQTIHQWPATLVQPVGSPLSLECTVEGTSNPNLYWYRQAAGRGLQLLFYSVGIGQISSEVPQNLSASRPQDRQFILSSKKLLLSDSGFYLCAWGPRGQGTKEQYFGPGTRLTVT.

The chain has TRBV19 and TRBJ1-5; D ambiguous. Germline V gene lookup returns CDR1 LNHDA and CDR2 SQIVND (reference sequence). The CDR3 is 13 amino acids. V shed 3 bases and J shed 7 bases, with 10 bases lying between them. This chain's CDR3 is CASSMEVDQPQHF. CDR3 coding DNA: TGTGCCAGTAGTATGGAGGTTGACCAGCCCCAGCATTTT.

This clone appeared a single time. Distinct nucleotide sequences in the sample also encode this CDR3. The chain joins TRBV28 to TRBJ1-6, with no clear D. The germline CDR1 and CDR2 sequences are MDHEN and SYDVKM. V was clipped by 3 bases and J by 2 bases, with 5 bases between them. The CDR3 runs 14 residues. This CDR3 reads CASSFRTYNSPLHF. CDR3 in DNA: TGTGCCAGCAGTTTCAGGACCTATAATTCACCCCTCCACTTT.

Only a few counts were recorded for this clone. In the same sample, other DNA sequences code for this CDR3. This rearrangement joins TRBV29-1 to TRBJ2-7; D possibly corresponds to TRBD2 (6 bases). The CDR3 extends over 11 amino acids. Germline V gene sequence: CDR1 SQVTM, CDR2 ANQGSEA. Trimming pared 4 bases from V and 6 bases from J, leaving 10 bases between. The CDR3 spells CSVAPGGEQYF. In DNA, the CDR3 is TGCAGCGTTGCGCCCGGGGGCGAGCAGTACTTC.